This TCR beta chain was captured by sequencing in a study of T cells expressing NK-cell markers. For each CDR3 protein, TCRdb gives one entry from its re-call of the 5' RACE reads, without DNA. The table for this sample gives about 390,000 distinct CDR3 sequences. Germline V gene data show CDR1 as LNHNV and CDR2 as YYDKDF (reference sequence). The CDR3 covers 17 residues. The chain has TRBV15 and TRBJ2-1; absent DNA, TCRdb's TRBD1 call cannot be checked. Sample: blood T cells: a sorted CD56 or NKG2C T cell subset, CD4+ or CD8+ T cells, or bulk PBMC T cells (not recorded which). This sequence originates from a woman in her fifties or sixties in good health. The CDR3 sequence: CATSREEAGDAFHEQFF.